The clone carrying this T cell receptor (beta chain) was counted between two and nine times. What it binds is not known. The data are from a study of identifying expanded T cells in peripheral blood. Study results and caveats: Technical replicates showed roughly 1.2 changed clones; two weeks roughly 18; four weeks 19. Roughly two-week clone count variance significantly increased as total template count grew.

Sequencing used immunoSEQ multiplex PCR; TCRdb keeps in-frame clones, though not all of them. The table records roughly 100,000 clones, roughly 90% of them present only once. Germline V gene sequence: CDR1 SGHNT, CDR2 YYREEE (reference sequence). The CDR3 sequence is 11 residues long. The V gene lost 4 bases and the J gene lost 6 bases, with 7 bases spanning the gap. During the collection period, no donor immune events like infections were recorded. Material for sequencing was blood. The genes are TRBV5-4 and TRBJ1-1; D remains unclear. The receptor comes from a person aged 18 to 69 in good health. CDR3 region: CASSGLSEAFF. The CDR3 bases are TGTGCCAGCAGCGGTTTATCTGAAGCTTTCTTT.